The present entry profiles one T cell receptor beta chain with its context. 5'RACE template switching built TCR beta cDNA with unique molecular identifiers. TCRdb re-analyzed the 5' RACE reads; it lists each CDR3 protein once, without DNA. This listing includes almost 450,000 distinct CDR3 sequences. This sample is part of a study of T cells expressing NK-cell markers. Looked up from germline, CDR1 is LGHNA and CDR2 is YSLEER. The CDR3 is made up of 16 amino acids. This sequence originates from a woman between 18 and 70 years old in good health. Specimen: blood T cells: a sorted CD56 or NKG2C T cell subset, CD4+ or CD8+ T cells, or bulk PBMC T cells (not recorded which). The chain employs TRBV4-3 and TRBJ1-4. The chain's CDR3 is CASSQQSGANREKLFF.